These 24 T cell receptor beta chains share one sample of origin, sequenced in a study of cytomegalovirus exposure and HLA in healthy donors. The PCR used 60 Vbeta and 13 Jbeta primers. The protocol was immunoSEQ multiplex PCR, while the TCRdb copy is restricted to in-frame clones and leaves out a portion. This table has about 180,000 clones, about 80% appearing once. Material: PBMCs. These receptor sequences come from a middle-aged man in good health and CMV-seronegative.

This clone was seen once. CDR3 amino acids: CASHLSGGAYEQYF. CDR3 DNA: TGTGCCAGTCACTTAAGCGGGGGGGCCTACGAGCAGTACTTC. The V gene is TRBV19, the J gene TRBJ2-7, with 10 bases fitting TRBD2. The CDR3 runs 14 residues. With 8 bases clipped from V and 2 bases from J, the junction kept 6 bases outside the gene matches. Germline values: CDR1 LNHDA, CDR2 SQIVND (reference sequence).

CDR3 residues: CASAGAYRGSNQPQHF. CDR3 nucleotides: TGTGCCAGCGCGGGGGCCTACCGGGGGAGCAATCAGCCCCAGCATTTT. The chain employs TRBV28 and TRBJ1-5; tentatively, D is TRBD1 (6 bases). Deletions cut 8 bases from V and 1 base from J, with 18 bases between. Germline V gives CDR1 MDHEN, CDR2 SYDVKM. This CDR3 has 16 residues.

CDR3 DNA: TGCGCCAGCAGCCCCGCCCCTTCTGCGGGGGCCCTTGAAGCTTTCTTT. Its protein product is CASSPAPSAGALEAFF. The chain uses TRBV5-1 and TRBJ1-1; tentatively, D is TRBD1 (6 bases). Germline V lookup: CDR1 SGHRS, CDR2 YFSETQ. V lost 4 bases and J lost 7, with 23 bases in between. The CDR3 runs to 16 residues.

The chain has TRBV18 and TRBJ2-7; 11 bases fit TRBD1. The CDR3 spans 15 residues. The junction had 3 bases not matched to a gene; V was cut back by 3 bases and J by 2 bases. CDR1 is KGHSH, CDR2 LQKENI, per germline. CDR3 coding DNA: TGTGCCAGCTCACCCCGGACAGGGGGCCCCTACGAGCAGTACTTC. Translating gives CASSPRTGGPYEQYF.

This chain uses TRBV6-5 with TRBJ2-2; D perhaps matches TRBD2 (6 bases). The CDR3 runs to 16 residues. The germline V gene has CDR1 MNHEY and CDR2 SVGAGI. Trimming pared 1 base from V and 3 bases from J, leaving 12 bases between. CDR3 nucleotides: TGTGCCAGCAGTTACTTTCGGGGGACGGACACCGGGGAGCTGTTTTTT. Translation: CASSYFRGTDTGELFF.

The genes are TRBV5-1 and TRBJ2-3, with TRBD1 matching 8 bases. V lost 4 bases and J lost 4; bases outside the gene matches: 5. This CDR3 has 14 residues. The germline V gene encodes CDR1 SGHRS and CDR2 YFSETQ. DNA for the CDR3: TGCGCCAGCAGCCTCGACAGGGGCGCAGATACGCAGTATTTT. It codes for CASSLDRGADTQYF. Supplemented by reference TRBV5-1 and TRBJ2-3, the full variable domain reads KAGVTQTPRYLIKTRGQQVTLSCSPISGHRSVSWYQQTPGQGLQFLFEYFSETQRNKGNFPGRFSGRQFSNSRSEMNVSTLELGDSALYLCASSLDRGADTQYFGPGTRLTVL.

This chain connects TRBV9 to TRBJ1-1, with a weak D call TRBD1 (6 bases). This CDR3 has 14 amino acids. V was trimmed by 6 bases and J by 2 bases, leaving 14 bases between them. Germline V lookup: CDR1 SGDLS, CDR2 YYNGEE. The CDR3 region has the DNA TGTGCCAGCAACGAAGGGGGGGTTAACACTGAAGCTTTCTTT. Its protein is CASNEGGVNTEAFF.

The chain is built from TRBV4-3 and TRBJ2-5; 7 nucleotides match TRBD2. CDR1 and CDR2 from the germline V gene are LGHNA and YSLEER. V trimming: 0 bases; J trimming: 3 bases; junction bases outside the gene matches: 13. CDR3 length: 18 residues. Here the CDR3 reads CASSQDLGGDPSKETQYF. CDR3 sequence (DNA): TGCGCCAGCAGCCAAGATTTGGGGGGGGACCCCTCCAAAGAGACCCAGTACTTC.

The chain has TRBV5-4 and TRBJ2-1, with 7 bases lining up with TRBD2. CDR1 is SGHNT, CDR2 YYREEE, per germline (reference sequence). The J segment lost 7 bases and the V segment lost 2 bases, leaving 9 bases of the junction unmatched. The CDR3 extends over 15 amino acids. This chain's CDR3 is CASSFGGSRMNEQFF. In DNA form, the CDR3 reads TGTGCCAGCAGCTTTGGCGGGAGTAGGATGAATGAGCAGTTCTTC.

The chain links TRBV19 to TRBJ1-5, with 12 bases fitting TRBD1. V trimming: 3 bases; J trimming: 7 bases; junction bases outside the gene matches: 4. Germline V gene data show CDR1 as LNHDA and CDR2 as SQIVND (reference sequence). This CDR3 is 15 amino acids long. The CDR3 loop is CASSMGQGARQPQHF. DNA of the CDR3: TGTGCCAGTAGTATGGGACAGGGGGCAAGGCAGCCCCAGCATTTT. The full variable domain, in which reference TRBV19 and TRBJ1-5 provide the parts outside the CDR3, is DGGITQSPKYLFRKEGQNVTLSCEQNLNHDAMYWYRQDPGQGLRLIYYSQIVNDFQKGDIAEGYSVSREKKESFPLTVTSAQKNPTAFYLCASSMGQGARQPQHFGDGTRLSIL.

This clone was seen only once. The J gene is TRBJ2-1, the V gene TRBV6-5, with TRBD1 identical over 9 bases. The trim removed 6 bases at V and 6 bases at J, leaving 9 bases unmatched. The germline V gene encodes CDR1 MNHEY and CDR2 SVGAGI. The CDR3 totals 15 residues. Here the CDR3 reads CASRSAGTGRNEQFF. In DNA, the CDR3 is TGTGCCAGCAGGTCTGCCGGGACAGGGCGCAATGAGCAGTTCTTC.

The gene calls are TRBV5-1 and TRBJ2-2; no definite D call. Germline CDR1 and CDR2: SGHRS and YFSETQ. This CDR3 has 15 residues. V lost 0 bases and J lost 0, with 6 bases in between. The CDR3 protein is CASSLAPANTGELFF. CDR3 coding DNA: TGCGCCAGCAGCTTGGCTCCAGCGAACACCGGGGAGCTGTTTTTT. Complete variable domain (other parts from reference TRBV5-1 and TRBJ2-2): KAGVTQTPRYLIKTRGQQVTLSCSPISGHRSVSWYQQTPGQGLQFLFEYFSETQRNKGNFPGRFSGRQFSNSRSEMNVSTLELGDSALYLCASSLAPANTGELFFGEGSRLTVL.

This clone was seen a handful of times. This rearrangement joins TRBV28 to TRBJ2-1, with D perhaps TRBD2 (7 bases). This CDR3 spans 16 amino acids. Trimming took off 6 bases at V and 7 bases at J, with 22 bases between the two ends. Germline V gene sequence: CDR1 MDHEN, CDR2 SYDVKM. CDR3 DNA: TGTGCCAGCAGACACCTAGGGGGGGGCCGCGGAAATGAGCAGTTCTTC. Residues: CASRHLGGGRGNEQFF.

This chain's CDR3 is CASSFRTGNNQPQHF. The CDR3 nucleotides read TGTGCCAGCAGCTTTCGGACAGGGAATAATCAGCCCCAGCATTTT. The chain recombines TRBV7-2 with TRBJ1-5; 8 nucleotides match TRBD1. This CDR3 has 15 residues. CDR1 and CDR2 (germline): SGHTA, FQGNSA. The V and J ends lost 3 bases and 4 bases, in that order; junction bases with no gene match: 5.

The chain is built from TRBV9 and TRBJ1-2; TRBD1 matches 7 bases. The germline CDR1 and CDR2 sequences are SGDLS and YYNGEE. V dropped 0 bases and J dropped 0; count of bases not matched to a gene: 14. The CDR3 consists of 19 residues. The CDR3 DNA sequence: TGTGCCAGCAGCGTAGTCCCTAAAAGACAGGGAGAGGCTAACTATGGCTACACCTTC. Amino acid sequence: CASSVVPKRQGEANYGYTF.

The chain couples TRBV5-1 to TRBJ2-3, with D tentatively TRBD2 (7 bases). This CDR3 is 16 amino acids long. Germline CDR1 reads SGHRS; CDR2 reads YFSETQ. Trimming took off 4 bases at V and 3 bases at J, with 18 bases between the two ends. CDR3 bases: TGCGCCAGCAGCCTGGGGGGGCTCACGGTTACAGATACGCAGTATTTT. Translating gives CASSLGGLTVTDTQYF.

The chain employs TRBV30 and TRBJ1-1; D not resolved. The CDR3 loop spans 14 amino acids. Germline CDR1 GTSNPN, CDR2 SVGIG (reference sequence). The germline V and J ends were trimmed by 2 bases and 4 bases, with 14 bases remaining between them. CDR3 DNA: TGTGCCTGGAGTAGAACGACGAGGAGCACTGAAGCTTTCTTT. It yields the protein CAWSRTTRSTEAFF. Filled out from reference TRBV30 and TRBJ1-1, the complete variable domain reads SQTIHQWPATLVQPVGSPLSLECTVEGTSNPNLYWYRQAAGRGLQLLFYSVGIGQISSEVPQNLSASRPQDRQFILSSKKLLLSDSGFYLCAWSRTTRSTEAFFGQGTRLTVV.

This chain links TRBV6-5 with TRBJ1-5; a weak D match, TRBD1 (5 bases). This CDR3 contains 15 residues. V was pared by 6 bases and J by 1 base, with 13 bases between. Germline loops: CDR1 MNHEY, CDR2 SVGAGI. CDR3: CASSPRQRSNQPQHF. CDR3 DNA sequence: TGTGCCAGCAGCCCTCGACAGAGGAGCAATCAGCCCCAGCATTTT.

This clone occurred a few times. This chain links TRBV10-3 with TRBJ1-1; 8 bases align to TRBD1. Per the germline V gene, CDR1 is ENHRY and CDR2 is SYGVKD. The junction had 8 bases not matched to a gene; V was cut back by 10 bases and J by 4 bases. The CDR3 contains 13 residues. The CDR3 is CASGQGEVTEAFF. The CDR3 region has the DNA TGTGCCAGCGGACAGGGAGAGGTCACTGAAGCTTTCTTT.

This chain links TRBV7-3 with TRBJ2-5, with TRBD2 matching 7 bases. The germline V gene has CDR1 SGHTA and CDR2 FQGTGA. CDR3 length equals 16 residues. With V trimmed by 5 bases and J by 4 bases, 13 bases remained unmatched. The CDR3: CASSLGGGGKGETQYF. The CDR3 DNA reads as TGTGCCAGCAGCCTGGGAGGCGGGGGTAAGGGAGAGACCCAGTACTTC. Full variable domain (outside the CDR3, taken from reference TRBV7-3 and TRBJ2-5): GAGVSQTPSNKVTEKGKYVELRCDPISGHTALYWYRQSLGQGPEFLIYFQGTGAADDSGLPNDRFFAVRPEGSVSTLKIQRTERGDSAVYLCASSLGGGGKGETQYFGPGTRLLVL.

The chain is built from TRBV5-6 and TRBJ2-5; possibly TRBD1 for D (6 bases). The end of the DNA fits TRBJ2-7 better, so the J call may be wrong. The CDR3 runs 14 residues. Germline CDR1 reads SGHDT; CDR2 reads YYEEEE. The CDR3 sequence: CASSLQGLYYEQYF. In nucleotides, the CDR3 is TGTGCCAGCAGCTTGCAGGGGCTCTACTACGAGCAGTACTTC.

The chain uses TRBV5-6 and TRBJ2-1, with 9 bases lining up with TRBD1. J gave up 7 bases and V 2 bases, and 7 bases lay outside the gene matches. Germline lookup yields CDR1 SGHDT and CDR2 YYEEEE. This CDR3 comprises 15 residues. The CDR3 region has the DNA TGTGCCAGCAGCTTAAGGGACAGGGATGGTAATGAGCAGTTCTTC. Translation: CASSLRDRDGNEQFF.

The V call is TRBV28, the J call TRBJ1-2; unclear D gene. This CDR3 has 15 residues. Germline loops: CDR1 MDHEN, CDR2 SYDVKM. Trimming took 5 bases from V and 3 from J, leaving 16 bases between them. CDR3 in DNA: TGTGCCAGCAGTATAGGTGCCAGTGGAGACTATGGCTACACCTTC. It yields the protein CASSIGASGDYGYTF.

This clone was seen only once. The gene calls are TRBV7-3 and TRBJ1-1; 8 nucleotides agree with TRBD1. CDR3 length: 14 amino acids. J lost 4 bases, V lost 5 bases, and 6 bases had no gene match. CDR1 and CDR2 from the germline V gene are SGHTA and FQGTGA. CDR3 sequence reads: CASSLDRGSTEAFF. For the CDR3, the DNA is TGTGCCAGCAGCCTCGACAGGGGAAGCACTGAAGCTTTCTTT.